Following are 30 T cell receptor beta chains from one sample sequenced in a study of shared clonotypes between healthy human individuals. Sequenced by immunoSEQ multiplex PCR; TCRdb stores in-frame clones only, minus some. The sample carries 110,000 or so clones, approximately 70% recorded once. The sample taken for sequencing was memory CD8+ T cells sorted from blood. Specified subset: CD45RO+ cells pooled with CCR7-negative TemRA cells. These TCRs come from a young woman in good health.

This sequence joins TRBV25-1 and TRBJ2-7; D could derive from TRBD1 or TRBD2 (6 bases each). Trimming removed 3 bases from V and 0 bases from J, with 21 bases in between. The germline V gene has CDR1 MGHDK and CDR2 SYGVNS. The CDR3 covers 18 residues. DNA for the CDR3: TGTGCCAGCAGTGACCCCGGGGGCGAGCGGGTGAGCTCCTACGAGCAGTACTTC. This gives the protein CASSDPGGERVSSYEQYF.

This rearrangement joins TRBV5-6 to TRBJ2-1, with 12 bases lining up with TRBD2. J was trimmed by 1 base and V by 6 bases; bases with no gene match: 2. Germline lookup yields CDR1 SGHDT and CDR2 YYEEEE. There are 15 residues in the CDR3. The CDR3 spells CASMLAGGSYNEQFF. The CDR3 region has the DNA TGTGCCAGCATGCTAGCGGGAGGGTCCTACAATGAGCAGTTCTTC.

V gene TRBV19 combines with J gene TRBJ1-5; D not certain. The CDR3 sequence is 12 residues long. The V end was cut by 6 bases, the J end by 5 bases, with 8 bases between. Germline CDR1 reads LNHDA; CDR2 reads SQIVND (reference sequence). Written as DNA, the CDR3 is TGTGCCAGTAGCGGGATGGATCAGCCCCAGCATTTT. This sequence encodes CASSGMDQPQHF.

This clone has a handful of counts. The chain carries TRBV28 and TRBJ1-5, with D possibly being TRBD1 (6 bases). V was shortened by 5 bases and J by 2 bases, with 13 bases between the two germline ends. The V gene's germline CDR1 is MDHEN and CDR2 SYDVKM. The CDR3 is 15 residues long. CDR3 amino acids: CASSRGAVGNQPQHF. CDR3 nucleotide sequence: TGTGCCAGCAGTCGGGGGGCGGTGGGCAATCAGCCCCAGCATTTT.

The rearrangement uses TRBV10-3 and TRBJ2-3; TRBD1 or TRBD2 may be the D gene (6 bases each). The CDR3 sequence is 14 residues long. Between the trimmed V and J ends, which lost 10 bases and 8 bases, there was a span of 22 bases. Germline assignment: CDR1 ENHRY and CDR2 SYGVKD. This chain's CDR3 is CATAAGTYSGTQYF. The CDR3 DNA follows: TGTGCCACCGCAGCTGGGACATATAGCGGTACGCAGTATTTT.

This clone turned up a few times. The rearrangement joins TRBV27 to TRBJ2-7, with D possibly being TRBD2 (6 bases). This CDR3 spans 16 amino acids. Per germline, CDR1 MNHEY and CDR2 SMNVEV (reference sequence). V was pared by 6 bases and J by 0 bases, with 18 bases between. CDR3 bases: TGTGCCAGCAGCCGCCCGACTAGGACGGGCTCCTACGAGCAGTACTTC. Its protein is CASSRPTRTGSYEQYF.

This clone occurred once. A much larger clone sits a single nucleotide away, making a read error possible. This chain links TRBV25-1 with TRBJ2-7; TRBD1 matches 10 bases. CDR1 and CDR2 from the germline V gene are MGHDK and SYGVNS. V lost 6 bases, J lost 2 bases, and 7 bases stayed unmatched. This CDR3 is 15 amino acids long. The CDR3 reads CASSQVGTGAYEQYF. CDR3 sequence (DNA): TGTGCCAGCAGCCAAGTCGGGACAGGGGCCTACGAGCAGTACTTC.

This clone was counted a few times. This chain connects TRBV30 to TRBJ2-7; D remains unclear. V lost 1 base and J lost 3, with 7 bases in between. CDR1 is GTSNPN and CDR2 is SVGIG in the germline V gene (reference sequence). The CDR3 is made up of 12 amino acids. The DNA for the CDR3 is TGTGCCTGGAGTGCAACCGTCTACGAGCAGTACTTC. Its protein product is CAWSATVYEQYF.

Note on this clone: Within the sample, other DNA sequences also encode this same CDR3. This chain joins TRBV9 and TRBJ1-1; D possibly corresponds to TRBD1 (5 bases). Trimming removed 1 base from V and 3 bases from J, with 10 bases in between. The germline V gene encodes CDR1 SGDLS and CDR2 YYNGEE. This CDR3 spans 14 amino acids. The CDR3 bases are TGTGCCAGCAGCGTATCGTGGGGGGACACTGAAGCTTTCTTT. This sequence encodes CASSVSWGDTEAFF.

This clone showed up just a few times. This chain links TRBV25-1 with TRBJ1-4, with TRBD1 matching 8 bases. From germline, CDR1 is MGHDK and CDR2 SYGVNS. The CDR3 contains 13 residues. V lost 8 bases to trimming and J lost 8 bases; unmatched junction nucleotides: 7. The CDR3 region is CASRSRGREKLFF. Written as DNA, the CDR3 is TGTGCCAGCCGCAGCAGGGGGCGCGAAAAACTGTTTTTT.

The gene calls are TRBV7-9 and TRBJ2-2; either TRBD1 or TRBD2 may fit D (5 bases each). Germline CDR1 is SEHNR and CDR2 is FQNEAQ (reference sequence). The CDR3 totals 15 residues. Trimming removed 5 bases from V and 2 bases from J, with 12 bases in between. This chain's CDR3 is CASSPGTRNTGELFF. The CDR3 bases are TGTGCCAGCAGCCCCGGGACCAGAAACACCGGGGAGCTGTTTTTT.

Only a few counts were recorded for this clone. The DNA for the CDR3 is TGTGCCAGCAGCTTGGCTCGCAGCCTGGGAGATACGCAGTATTTT. Amino acids: CASSLARSLGDTQYF. This chain links TRBV5-4 with TRBJ2-3; no reliable D call. Germline CDR1 SGHNT, CDR2 YYREEE (reference sequence). The V end lost 0 bases, the J end lost 5 bases, and 13 bases lay between the germline ends. The CDR3 sequence is 15 residues long. The full variable domain, its missing parts supplied by reference TRBV5-4 and TRBJ2-3, is ETGVTQSPTHLIKTRGQQVTLRCSSQSGHNTVSWYQQALGQGPQFIFQYYREEENGRGNFPPRFSGLQFPNYSSELNVNALELDDSALYLCASSLARSLGDTQYFGPGTRLTVL.

The CDR3 nucleotides are TGTGCCAGCAGCTTGGTGGGGAGTTCTCCACGCAGAAAACTGTTTTTT. Its translation: CASSLVGSSPRRKLFF. V is TRBV5-6 and J is TRBJ1-4; D call uncertain. The CDR3 covers 16 residues. Germline CDR1 SGHDT, CDR2 YYEEEE. The germline V and J ends were trimmed by 0 bases and 10 bases, with 19 bases remaining between them.

A single count supports this clone. This chain joins TRBV7-9 and TRBJ2-7, with 7 nucleotides matching TRBD2. V gave up 1 base and J gave up 3 bases; unmatched junction bases: 15. Per germline, CDR1 SEHNR and CDR2 FQNEAQ (reference sequence). The CDR3 is made up of 18 amino acids. In nucleotides, the CDR3 is TGTGCCAGCAGCTTAGGTCCGATTAGGCGGGGAGGGCTCTACGAGCAGTACTTC. Its protein is CASSLGPIRRGGLYEQYF. The whole variable domain, remainder taken from reference TRBV7-9 and TRBJ2-7, is DTGVSQNPRHKITKRGQNVTFRCDPISEHNRLYWYRQTLGQGPEFLTYFQNEAQLEKSRLLSDRFSAERPKGSFSTLEIQRTEQGDSAMYLCASSLGPIRRGGLYEQYFGPGTRLTVT.

The CDR3 sequence: CASSPGTAYGYTF. In nucleotides, the CDR3 is TGTGCCAGCAGCCCAGGGACAGCTTATGGCTACACCTTC. The gene calls are TRBV9 and TRBJ1-2; TRBD1 matches at 7 bases. With V trimmed by 4 bases and J by 5 bases, 5 bases remained unmatched. CDR3 length: 13 amino acids. Per germline, CDR1 SGDLS and CDR2 YYNGEE.

This clone was observed a few times. The chain carries TRBV2 and TRBJ1-5; 7 bases are a match to TRBD1. V lost 2 bases, J lost 7 bases, and 8 bases stayed unmatched. The CDR3 covers 15 residues. Germline-derived CDR1 and CDR2 are SNHLY and FYNNEI. The CDR3 DNA follows: TGTGCCAGCAGTGAATGGCTACAGGGGCTACAGCCCCAGCATTTT. This encodes CASSEWLQGLQPQHF.

V gene TRBV29-1 combines with J gene TRBJ1-1; 8 nucleotides line up with TRBD1. V was pared by 4 bases and J by 4 bases, with 8 bases of the junction left unmatched. Germline V gene sequence: CDR1 SQVTM, CDR2 ANQGSEA. The CDR3 extends over 14 amino acids. The CDR3 loop reads CSVGDRGLGTEAFF. The CDR3 nucleotides are TGCAGCGTTGGAGACAGGGGCCTGGGCACTGAAGCTTTCTTT.

The genes are TRBV23-1 and TRBJ2-2, with 8 bases fitting TRBD1. TRBV23-1 has ORF status, its function being uncertain. The V and J ends lost 6 bases and 2 bases, in that order; junction bases with no gene match: 11. This CDR3 has 17 residues. In DNA form, the CDR3 reads TGCGCCAGCAGCCCGCTCGGGGACAGGAAAAACACCGGGGAGCTGTTTTTT. Translated: CASSPLGDRKNTGELFF.

This clone was seen ten or more times. The V call is TRBV29-1, the J call TRBJ1-2, with 12 bases aligning to TRBD1. CDR3 length: 13 amino acids. The germline V gene encodes CDR1 SQVTM and CDR2 ANQGSEA. V was clipped by 4 bases and J by 9 bases; unmatched bases: 6. The CDR3 sequence is CSVVGTGGSSYTF. The CDR3 nucleotides read TGCAGCGTTGTTGGGACAGGGGGCTCCAGCTACACCTTC.

This clone showed up many times. The V and J genes are TRBV7-3 and TRBJ2-7, with D hard to call. Trimming left V 2 bases short and J 3 bases short, with 14 bases between. Germline values: CDR1 SGHTA, CDR2 FQGTGA. The CDR3 has 15 amino acids. This CDR3 reads CASSLGLGEGYEQYF. The CDR3 DNA sequence: TGTGCCAGCAGCTTAGGTTTGGGTGAAGGCTACGAGCAGTACTTC.

This clone was seen a few times. The chain joins TRBV5-1 to TRBJ2-3, with a possible D match to TRBD2 (5 bases). Per the germline V gene, CDR1 is SGHRS and CDR2 is YFSETQ. There are 15 residues in the CDR3. Deletions cut 0 bases from V and 6 bases from J, with 14 bases between. CDR3 loop: CASSLGTPAVDTQYF. As DNA, the CDR3 is TGCGCCAGCAGCTTGGGCACGCCAGCGGTGGATACGCAGTATTTT.

This clone was counted at least ten times. This sequence joins TRBV6-1 and TRBJ2-7, with D perhaps matching TRBD2 (5 bases). In germline, CDR1 is MNHNS, CDR2 SASEGT. The CDR3 contains 15 residues. Trimming pared 1 base from V and 1 base from J, leaving 11 bases between. The CDR3 DNA sequence: TGTGCCAGCAGTGAAGAGGATAGCGCTTCCTACGAGCAGTACTTC. This translates into CASSEEDSASYEQYF.

This clone was seen only once. This chain uses TRBV7-9 with TRBJ2-5; 9 bases map to TRBD1. Looked up from germline, CDR1 is SEHNR and CDR2 is FQNEAQ (reference sequence). V was clipped by 5 bases and J by 5 bases; unmatched bases: 15. This CDR3 contains 17 residues. The CDR3 loop reads CASSPRDRDRVSETQYF. CDR3 sequence (DNA): TGTGCCAGCAGCCCGAGGGACCGGGACAGGGTCAGCGAGACCCAGTACTTC.

The V gene is TRBV4-1, the J gene TRBJ1-3; no firm D call. The CDR3 has 16 amino acids. The germline gives CDR1 MGHRA, CDR2 YSYEKL. V was clipped by 0 bases and J by 4 bases, with 13 bases between them. CDR3 in amino acids: CASSQESRQTGNTIYF. The CDR3, as DNA: TGCGCCAGCAGCCAAGAGAGTAGGCAGACGGGAAACACCATATATTTT.

This chain links TRBV2 with TRBJ2-1; D is perhaps TRBD2 (5 bases). V was shortened by 6 bases and J by 14 bases, with 14 bases between the two germline ends. The CDR3 has 11 amino acids. Germline CDR1 and CDR2: SNHLY and FYNNEI. For the CDR3, the DNA is TGTGCCAGCAGGAGGGTCTCACAAGAGTTCTTC. This codes for CASRRVSQEFF.

This clone was recorded at least ten times. The chain recombines TRBV6-5 with TRBJ2-2; unclear D gene. The CDR3 extends over 12 amino acids. Germline V CDR1 and CDR2: MNHEY, SVGAGI. The V end lost 10 bases, the J end lost 5 bases, and 11 bases lay between the germline ends. Here the CDR3 DNA reads TGTGCCACACGGCCCCAGACCGGGGAGCTGTTTTTT. Translated, it gives CATRPQTGELFF.

The chain links TRBV13 to TRBJ2-7, with a possible D match to TRBD2 (6 bases). Germline V gene lookup returns CDR1 PRHDT and CDR2 FYEKMQ (reference sequence). Deletions cut 6 bases from V and 5 bases from J, with 14 bases between. The length of the CDR3 is 13 residues. This chain's CDR3 is CASRLTGVHEQYF. The DNA for the CDR3 is TGTGCCAGCAGACTCACGGGGGTCCACGAGCAGTACTTC.

The rearrangement joins TRBV11-2 to TRBJ2-3; possibly TRBD1 or TRBD2 for D (6 bases each). Between the trimmed V and J ends, which lost 2 bases and 2 bases, there was a span of 11 bases. Germline V gene data show CDR1 as SGHAT and CDR2 as FQNNGV. The CDR3 totals 15 residues. The CDR3 DNA reads TGTGCCAGCAGCTTAATCCCGGGGGCCACAGATACGCAGTATTTT. This encodes CASSLIPGATDTQYF.

V gene TRBV28 combines with J gene TRBJ1-1; 9 bases line up with TRBD1. V was pared by 1 base and J by 4 bases, with 4 bases of the junction left unmatched. This CDR3 comprises 15 residues. Germline V gene lookup returns CDR1 MDHEN and CDR2 SYDVKM. This CDR3 is CASSLYRGQGTEAFF. For the CDR3, the DNA is TGTGCCAGCAGTTTATACAGGGGGCAGGGCACTGAAGCTTTCTTT.

A few counts support this clone. V is TRBV6-1 and J is TRBJ2-5; 9 bases are a match to TRBD2. The germline V gene encodes CDR1 MNHNS and CDR2 SASEGT. V lost 2 bases and J lost 2; bases outside the gene matches: 3. The CDR3 is 15 amino acids. Here the CDR3 reads CASSENAGGQETQYF. CDR3 nucleotide sequence: TGTGCCAGCAGTGAAAATGCGGGAGGGCAAGAGACCCAGTACTTC.